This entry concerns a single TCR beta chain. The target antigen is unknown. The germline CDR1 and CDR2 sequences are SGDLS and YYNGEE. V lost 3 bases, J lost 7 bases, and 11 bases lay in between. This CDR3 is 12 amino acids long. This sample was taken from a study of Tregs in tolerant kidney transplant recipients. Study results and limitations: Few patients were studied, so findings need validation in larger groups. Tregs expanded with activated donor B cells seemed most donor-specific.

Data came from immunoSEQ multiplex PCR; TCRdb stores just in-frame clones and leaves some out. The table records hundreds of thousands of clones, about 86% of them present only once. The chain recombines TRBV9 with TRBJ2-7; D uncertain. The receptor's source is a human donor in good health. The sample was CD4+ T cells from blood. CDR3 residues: CASSALGVEQYF. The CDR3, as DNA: TGTGCCAGCAGCGCTCTAGGTGTTGAGCAGTACTTC.